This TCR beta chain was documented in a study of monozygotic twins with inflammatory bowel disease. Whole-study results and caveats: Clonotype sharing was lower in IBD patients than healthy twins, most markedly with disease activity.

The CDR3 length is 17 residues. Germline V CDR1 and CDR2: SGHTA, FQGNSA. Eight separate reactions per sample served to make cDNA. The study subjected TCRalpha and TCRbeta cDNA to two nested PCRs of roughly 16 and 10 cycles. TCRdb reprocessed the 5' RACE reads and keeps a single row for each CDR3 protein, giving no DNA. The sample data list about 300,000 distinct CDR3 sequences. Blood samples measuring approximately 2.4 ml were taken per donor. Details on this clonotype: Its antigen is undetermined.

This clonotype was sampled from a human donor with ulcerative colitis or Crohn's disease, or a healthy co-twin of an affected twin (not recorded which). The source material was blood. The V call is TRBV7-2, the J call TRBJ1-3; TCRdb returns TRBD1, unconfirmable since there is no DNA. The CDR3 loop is CASSLIGTVGSGNTIYF.